The entry that follows covers one T cell receptor (beta chain) sequence. This clone appeared once. Its antigen is currently not known. No base quality information exists; no much larger clone differs at one position. The data originate from a study of blood T cell repertoires in COVID-19 (dated by TCRdb to the early 2020s). In the study overall: Samples covering the acute and convalescent phases of COVID-19 were provided by collaborators in the United States, Italy and Spain. A freely available public database, intended as a resource for researchers studying the immune response to SARS-CoV-2, is where the repertoires were released. Subjects who had been exposed to COVID-19, were actively infected with it, or had recovered from it provided the deeply sampled blood TCRbeta repertoires that made up the dataset. The samples were drawn from the first 160 participants of the ongoing ImmuneRACE study and from over 950 subjects provided by 6 global collaborators. Where HLA class I and class II types were available, the types were taken from metadata supplied by the sample provider, not from assay-based typing. Sample metadata almost always included a de-identified subject ID, COVID-19 status, age in years and sex. The material from the prospective study consisted of cDNA or gDNA derived from T cells, B-cell-depleted T cells, or PBMCs. Summary of the overall study and its limitations: The amount of clinical and demographic metadata varied by source and participant and was provided uncurated.

Participants in the prospective study were enrolled through a virtual design, were aged roughly 18 to 100 years, and lived in roughly 24 United States geographic areas. In the prospective study, participants were assigned to cohorts based on the clinical history participants reported in a screening survey and a study questionnaire. For ImmuneRACE Cohort 3, a participant was defined as recovered based on two consecutive negative NP/OP PCR tests, clearance by a healthcare professional, or resolution of symptoms. In the prospective study, whole blood, serum and a nasopharyngeal or oropharyngeal swab were collected from each participant by mobile phlebotomists. Prospective study participants could optionally give additional blood draws and questionnaires over an approximately 2-month period. Blood samples from the prospective study were shipped frozen or at room temperature prior to DNA extraction.

The immunoSEQ Assay, a bias-controlled multiplex PCR, was used to amplify TCRbeta CDR3 regions from genomic DNA. In the original analysis: Nucleated cell counts per sample were estimated from amplification of reference gene primers within the assay. Sequence reads were collapsed and filtered to measure the absolute abundance of every unique TCRbeta CDR3 rearrangement. For each sample, productive Simpson clonality was calculated by taking the square root of Simpson's diversity index across productive rearrangements. In its TCRdb copy, this immuneACCESS table keeps in-frame sequences only and misses some clones. Where compared with another copy, unresolved V genes explain less than half of these, and the others have no known cause. V and J calls and clone size follow that table, whereas D and trimming were derived from the DNA. The sample includes 250,000 to 350,000 clones, with just over 85% observed a single time. About 9.4% of the sample is taken by the ten largest.

Per the germline V gene (reference sequence), MNHEY is the CDR1 and SMNVEV is the CDR2. The CDR3 holds 15 amino acids from the cysteine to the phenylalanine. The only DNA kept is the CDR3, 45 bases in frame from the first base. The junction shows trimming of 5 bases on V and 4 bases on J, and the gene matches do not reach 10 bases of it. The chain employs TRBV27 and TRBJ1-2; 7 central nucleotides agree with TRBD1. This TCR was recovered from a young woman who had recovered from COVID-19. Sequences were obtained from PBMCs or T cells enriched from blood (not recorded which). The CDR3 corresponds to CASSPTLTGIYGYTF. The DNA is as follows: TGTGCCAGCAGTCCCACCCTGACAGGGATCTATGGCTACACCTTC.